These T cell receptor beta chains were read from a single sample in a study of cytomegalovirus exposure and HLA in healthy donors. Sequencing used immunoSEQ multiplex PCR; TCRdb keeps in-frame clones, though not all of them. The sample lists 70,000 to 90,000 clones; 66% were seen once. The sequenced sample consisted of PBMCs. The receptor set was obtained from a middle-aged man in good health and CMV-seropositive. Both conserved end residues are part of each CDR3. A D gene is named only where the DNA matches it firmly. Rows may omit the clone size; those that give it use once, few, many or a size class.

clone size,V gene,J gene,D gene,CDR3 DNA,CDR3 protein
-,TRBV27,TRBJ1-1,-,TGTGCCAGCTGGGAGGTCACCCAGGACACTGAAGCTTTCTTT,CASWEVTQDTEAFF
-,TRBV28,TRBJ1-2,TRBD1,TGTGCCAGCAGTTCGACAGGGCCCTATGGCTACACCTTC,CASSSTGPYGYTF
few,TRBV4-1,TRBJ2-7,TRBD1,TGCGCCAGCCAGGGTGACAGGGACACCCCTGGACAGTACTTC,CASQGDRDTPGQYF
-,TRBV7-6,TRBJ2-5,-,TGTGCCAGCAGCCCAGGGGGGAGACAGCAAGAGACCCAGTACTTC,CASSPGGRQQETQYF
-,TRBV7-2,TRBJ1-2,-,TGTGCCAGCAGCGAAAATCCAGGAAACTATGGCTACACCTTC,CASSENPGNYGYTF
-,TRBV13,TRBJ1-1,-,TGTGCCAGCAGCGGCCCGGGACACATGAACACTGAAGCTTTCTTT,CASSGPGHMNTEAFF
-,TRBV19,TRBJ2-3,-,TGTGCCAGTAAGGAGGCAGGTGCTTCTAGCACAGATACGCAGTATTTT,CASKEAGASSTDTQYF
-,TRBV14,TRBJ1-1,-,TGTGCCAGCAGCCGAGGAGTATTTTTACCGGGATCAAACACTGAAGCTTTCTTT,CASSRGVFLPGSNTEAFF
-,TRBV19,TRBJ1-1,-,TGTGCCAGTTTTACAGGGTTTAACACTGAAGCTTTCTTT,CASFTGFNTEAFF
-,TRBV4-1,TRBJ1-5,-,TGCGCCAGCAGCCAAGTTAATAGCAATCAGCCCCAGCATTTT,CASSQVNSNQPQHF
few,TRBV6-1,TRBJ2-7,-,TGTGCCAGCAGTGAGAGTCACGGAGCCTACGAGCAGTACTTC,CASSESHGAYEQYF
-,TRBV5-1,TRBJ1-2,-,TGCGCCAGCAGCGATCTATCAAACTATGGCTACACCTTC,CASSDLSNYGYTF
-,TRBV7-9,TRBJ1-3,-,TGTGCCAGCAGCCGAAAGGGGACAAACTCTGGAAACACCATATATTTT,CASSRKGTNSGNTIYF
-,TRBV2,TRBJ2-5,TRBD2,TGTGCCAGCACTAAGGGCGGGGGGCAGTCGGGGACCCAGTACTTC,CASTKGGGQSGTQYF
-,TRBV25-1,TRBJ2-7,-,TGTGCCAGCAGTCCCCAGGGGCACTCCTACGAGCAGTACTTC,CASSPQGHSYEQYF
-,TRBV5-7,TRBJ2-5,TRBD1,TGTGCCAGCAGCCCCGTTGGGACAGGGGTCTTGAGAGAGACCCAGTACTTC,CASSPVGTGVLRETQYF
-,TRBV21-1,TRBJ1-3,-,TGTGCCAGCAGCAAACCGAGGTGCGCCGGAAACACCATATATTTT,CASSKPRCAGNTIYF
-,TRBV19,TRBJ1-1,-,TGTGCCAGTACGGTCTTTCCTGAAGCTTTCTTT,CASTVFPEAFF
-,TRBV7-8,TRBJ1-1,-,TGTGCCAGCAGCGCGGACTGGGGGAACACTGAAGCTTTCTTT,CASSADWGNTEAFF
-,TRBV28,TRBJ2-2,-,TGTGCCAGCAAATTGGGGGGGGGCGGTAACACCGGGGAGCTGTTTTTT,CASKLGGGGNTGELFF
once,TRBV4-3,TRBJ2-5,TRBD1,TGCGCCAGCAGCTACCGGACAGGGTGGAAAGAGACCCAGTACTTC,CASSYRTGWKETQYF
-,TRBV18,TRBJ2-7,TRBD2,TGTGCCAGCTCGTCCTTAGCGGGGGGGATCTACGAGCAGTACTTC,CASSSLAGGIYEQYF
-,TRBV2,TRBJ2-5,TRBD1,TGTGCCAGCTCCGGGACAGGGTTCGCAGAGACCCAGTACTTC,CASSGTGFAETQYF
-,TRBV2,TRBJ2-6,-,TGTGCCAGCAGGCCTCAAACTACTGGGGCCAACGTCCTGACTTTC,CASRPQTTGANVLTF
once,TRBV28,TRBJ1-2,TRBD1,TGTGCCAGCTATGATCGACAGGGGGGCTACTATGGCTACACCTTC,CASYDRQGGYYGYTF
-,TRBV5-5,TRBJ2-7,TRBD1,TGTGCCAGCAGTTCGAGGTCAAACGGACAGGGGGGCTACGAGCAGTACTTC,CASSSRSNGQGGYEQYF
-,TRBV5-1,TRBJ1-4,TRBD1,TGCGCCAGCAGCTCACAGGGGGGGCATGAAAAACTGTTTTTT,CASSSQGGHEKLFF
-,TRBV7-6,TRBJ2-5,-,TGTGCCAGCAGCTTAGGCCTTCTGTCGACAGGGGAGGGGGAGACCCAGTACTTC,CASSLGLLSTGEGETQYF
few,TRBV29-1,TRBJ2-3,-,TGCAGCGTTGCCCAGACAGGAGATACGCAGTATTTT,CSVAQTGDTQYF
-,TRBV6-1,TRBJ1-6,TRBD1,TGTGCCAGCAGTTCGAAGGGGGCCTCTTCACCCCTCCACTTT,CASSSKGASSPLHF
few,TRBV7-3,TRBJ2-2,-,TGTGCCAGCAGCTTAGGTTCGCCGCCAGGGCTCGGGGAGCTGTTTTTT,CASSLGSPPGLGELFF
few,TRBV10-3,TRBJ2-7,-,TGTGCCATCAGTGAGTCTGAGTTAGACACCTTCTCCTACGAGCAGTACTTC,CAISESELDTFSYEQYF
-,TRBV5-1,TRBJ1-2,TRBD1,TGCGCCAGCAGCGTTCAGGGACAGGGGGATGGCTACACCTTC,CASSVQGQGDGYTF
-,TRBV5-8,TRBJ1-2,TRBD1,TGTGCCAGCGTCAGGACAGGGGGTGAAGATGGCTACACCTTC,CASVRTGGEDGYTF
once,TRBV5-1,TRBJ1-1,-,TGCGCCAGCAGCTTTTTCGGAGAGACTGAAGCTTTCTTT,CASSFFGETEAFF
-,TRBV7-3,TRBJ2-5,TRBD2,TGTGCCAGCAGCTCCTCGGGGGGGCCCCGGGAGACCCAGTACTTC,CASSSSGGPRETQYF
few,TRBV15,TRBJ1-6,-,TGTGCCACCAGCAGAGACGGGGGTTTGGGTTCACCCCTCCACTTT,CATSRDGGLGSPLHF
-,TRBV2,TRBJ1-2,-,TGTGCCAGCAGTCAGGGTAACTATGGCTACACCTTC,CASSQGNYGYTF
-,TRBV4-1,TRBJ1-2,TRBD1,TGCGCCAGCAGCCACCCAGGGGGTGGAGGCTACACCTTC,CASSHPGGGGYTF
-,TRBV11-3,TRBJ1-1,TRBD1,TGTGCCAGCAGCTTAGGAGGTAAATGGGGACAGGCCAACACTGAAGCTTTCTTT,CASSLGGKWGQANTEAFF
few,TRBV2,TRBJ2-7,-,TGTGCCAGCAGTGGAGGGGGTAGCTACGAGCAGTACTTC,CASSGGGSYEQYF
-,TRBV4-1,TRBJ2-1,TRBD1,TGCGCCAGCAGCGCGCCAGGACAGGTCAGAAATGAGCAGTTCTTC,CASSAPGQVRNEQFF